The TCR beta chain under discussion was sequenced for a study of regulatory and conventional T cells in RAG deficiency. Overall study findings and caveats: Omenn patients showed >90% Treg-Tconv overlap and shorter CDR3 lengths. Shannon entropy fell and Simpson indices rose in RAG-deficient patients. These Omenn syndrome Treg sorts may hold peripherally activated cells instead. Other subsets showed roughly 10-fold reductions, but Treg unique TCR beta sequences fell roughly 93-fold in these patients.

A word on this clone: Its specificity is not known.

The sorted conventional CD4+ T cells were CD25-low and CD127-high, with genomic DNA sequenced. Here immunoSEQ multiplex PCR was the method, and the copy in TCRdb shows in-frame clones only, minus some. The sample contains more than 7,000 clones, around 94% of which appear only once. Germline lookup yields CDR1 SGHTA and CDR2 FQGNSA. The CDR3 is made up of 14 amino acids. The germline V and J ends were trimmed by 0 bases and 7 bases, with 13 bases remaining between them. The source of this sequence is a human donor with RAG deficiency presenting as severe combined immunodeficiency. V usage is TRBV7-2 and J usage is TRBJ2-7, with D unresolved. The sample comprised CD4+ effector T cells sorted from blood. The CDR3 reads CASSLARAVGEQYF. The DNA for the CDR3 is TGTGCCAGCAGCTTAGCTCGAGCCGTTGGGGAGCAGTACTTC.